These 6 T cell receptor beta chains share one sample of origin, sequenced in a study of OX40 agonist ivuxolimab in advanced cancers. Here immunoSEQ multiplex PCR was the method, and the copy in TCRdb shows in-frame clones only, minus some. The sample lists some 52,000 clones, approximately 95% seen once, with 24% in the top ten. Sequences were derived from CD4+ or CD8+ T cells sorted from blood, sampled in a trial of the OX40 agonist ivuxolimab. The receptor set was obtained from an adult with an advanced solid tumor such as melanoma, head and neck, liver or kidney cancer.

This clone was found a few times. This chain's CDR3 is CASSQDREGTPNTQYF. The CDR3 coding sequence is TGCGCCAGCAGCCAAGATAGGGAGGGGACCCCGAATACGCAGTATTTT. The chain couples TRBV4-3 to TRBJ2-3; TRBD2 agrees at 7 bases. CDR3 size: 16 residues. Germline values: CDR1 LGHNA, CDR2 YSLEER. V was pared by 0 bases and J by 7 bases, with 10 bases of the junction left unmatched.

The chain is built from TRBV13 and TRBJ2-1, with 8 bases fitting TRBD2. Germline assignment: CDR1 PRHDT and CDR2 FYEKMQ (reference sequence). The CDR3 is made up of 15 amino acids. The V and J ends lost 0 bases and 8 bases, in that order; junction bases with no gene match: 6. CDR3 bases: TGTGCCAGCAGCTTAGGTAGCGGGGCTTTCCATGAGCAGTTCTTC. It is translated as CASSLGSGAFHEQFF.

The rearrangement links TRBV29-1 to TRBJ2-7; 13 bases agree with TRBD2. The CDR3 is 17 residues long. The germline V gene encodes CDR1 SQVTM and CDR2 ANQGSEA. The junction had 12 bases not matched to a gene; V was cut back by 4 bases and J by 3 bases. CDR3: CSVVAKRTSGRGYEQYF. The CDR3 nucleotides are TGCAGCGTTGTTGCGAAGAGGACTAGCGGGAGAGGCTACGAGCAGTACTTC.

As regards this clone: An end of the junction differs from the germline gene, which may be a read error. The rearrangement uses TRBV6-1 and TRBJ2-3, with D possibly called TRBD1 or TRBD2 (6 bases each). CDR3 length: 13 amino acids. Germline CDR1 and CDR2: MNHNS and SASEGT. CDR3 nucleotides: TGTGCCAGCAGTATCTCGGAGGGCGGAGGGGGGTTTTTT. Translation: CASSISEGGGGFF.

The J gene is TRBJ2-7, the V gene TRBV28; unclear D gene. The CDR3 is 18 residues long. Trimming removed 4 bases at V and 4 bases at J, with 26 bases between. CDR1 is MDHEN and CDR2 is SYDVKM in the germline V gene. CDR3 loop: CASSSYSIDKPHWYEQYF. CDR3 sequence (DNA): TGTGCCAGCAGTTCATATTCGATTGACAAGCCCCATTGGTACGAGCAGTACTTC.

The V and J genes are TRBV4-3 and TRBJ1-4; D gene unclear. Trimming took off 4 bases at V and 6 bases at J, with 21 bases between the two ends. This CDR3 comprises 17 residues. CDR1 LGHNA and CDR2 YSLEER come from the germline V gene. CDR3 DNA sequence: TGCGCCAGCAGCCCCGGAGTAGGGAATGTGGGTCATGAAAAACTGTTTTTT. The encoded protein is CASSPGVGNVGHEKLFF.